One sample yielded the 16 T cell receptor beta chains listed below, sequenced in a study of monozygotic twins with inflammatory bowel disease. TCRdb re-called the 5' RACE reads, yielding one record per CDR3 amino acid sequence without DNA. Found here are 150,000 to 200,000 distinct CDR3 sequences; the top ten clones hold over 2.5%. Specimen: blood. The source is a human donor with ulcerative colitis or Crohn's disease, or a healthy co-twin of an affected twin (not recorded which).

V gene TRBV14 combines with J gene TRBJ2-7; TCRdb indicates TRBD1, and absent DNA this call remains unverified. CDR1 and CDR2 from the germline V gene are SGHDN and FVKESK. This CDR3 spans 14 amino acids. CDR3: CASSQYSGTPEQYF.

CDR3 residues: CASSMGLAGLVSYEQYF. The gene calls are TRBV12-3 or TRBV12-4 and TRBJ2-7; the TRBD2 assignment by TCRdb is unverifiable without DNA. The CDR3 consists of 17 residues.

CDR3 sequence: CATGASGGYNEQFF. The V and J genes are TRBV10-3 and TRBJ2-1; with no DNA, the TCRdb D assignment of TRBD2 cannot be verified. CDR3 length: 14 residues. Germline lookup yields CDR1 ENHRY and CDR2 SYGVKD.

V is TRBV7-9 and J is TRBJ2-5. The CDR3 runs to 11 residues. Germline V CDR1 and CDR2: SEHNR, FQNEAQ (reference sequence). CDR3 sequence: CASSLIETQYF. The full variable domain, completed using reference TRBV7-9 and TRBJ2-5, is DTGVSQNPRHKITKRGQNVTFRCDPISEHNRLYWYRQTLGQGPEFLTYFQNEAQLEKSRLLSDRFSAERPKGSFSTLEIQRTEQGDSAMYLCASSLIETQYFGPGTRLLVL.

This sequence joins TRBV2 and TRBJ2-3. Per the germline V gene, CDR1 is SNHLY and CDR2 is FYNNEI. The CDR3 is made up of 19 amino acids. CDR3 region: CASSLKGSIEHTYTDTQYF.

V and J are TRBV5-4 and TRBJ2-3. The CDR3 spans 14 residues. Germline V gives CDR1 SGHNT, CDR2 YYREEE (reference sequence). The CDR3 reads CASSLAHGTDTQYF.

The rearrangement links TRBV5-1 to TRBJ2-1. Germline V lookup: CDR1 SGHRS, CDR2 YFSETQ. The CDR3 is 16 amino acids. The CDR3 is CASSLQTLDSYNEQFF.

J is TRBJ2-1 and V is TRBV28; the D call of TRBD2 rests on TCRdb alone, since no DNA is present to check it. There are 14 residues in the CDR3. Germline V gene data show CDR1 as MDHEN and CDR2 as SYDVKM. CDR3 in amino acids: CASGPGLASNEQFF.

The rearrangement links TRBV6-1 to TRBJ2-3; TCRdb's D gene call, TRBD2, goes unchecked for lack of DNA. Germline V gene data show CDR1 as MNHNS and CDR2 as SASEGT. CDR3 length: 14 residues. The CDR3 sequence is CASRRAGDTDTQYF.

This chain uses TRBV10-3 with TRBJ2-1. The CDR3 has 12 amino acids. CDR1 ENHRY and CDR2 SYGVKD come from the germline V gene. CDR3 region: CAISLDLNEQFF.

The gene calls are TRBV5-1 and TRBJ1-2. Looked up from germline, CDR1 is SGHRS and CDR2 is YFSETQ. This CDR3 spans 14 amino acids. The CDR3 here is CASSLGGFSDGYTF.

J is TRBJ2-1 and V is TRBV10-3; TCRdb indicates TRBD1, and absent DNA this call remains unverified. Germline CDR1 is ENHRY and CDR2 is SYGVKD. The CDR3 consists of 16 residues. The CDR3 loop is CAISEGTGGLYNEQFF.

The chain has TRBV12-3 or TRBV12-4 and TRBJ2-1; TCRdb lists TRBD2, though no DNA is available to test this call. This CDR3 is built from 16 residues. The CDR3 reads CASSHGLAGGRGEQFF.

V gene TRBV6-5 combines with J gene TRBJ2-3; TCRdb designates TRBD1, a call that cannot be tested without DNA. CDR3 length: 16 residues. CDR1 is MNHEY, CDR2 SVGAGI, per germline. The CDR3: CASSYGGQGVSRTQYF.

The chain uses TRBV5-1 and TRBJ2-3; TCRdb reports TRBD1, a call that lacks DNA to check it against. CDR3 length equals 15 residues. The germline V gene encodes CDR1 SGHRS and CDR2 YFSETQ. The CDR3 sequence: CASSSRDGSTDTQYF.

This chain links TRBV6-5 with TRBJ1-5. The CDR3 totals 13 residues. Germline loops: CDR1 MNHEY, CDR2 SVGAGI. CDR3 residues: CASSPSWARPQHF.